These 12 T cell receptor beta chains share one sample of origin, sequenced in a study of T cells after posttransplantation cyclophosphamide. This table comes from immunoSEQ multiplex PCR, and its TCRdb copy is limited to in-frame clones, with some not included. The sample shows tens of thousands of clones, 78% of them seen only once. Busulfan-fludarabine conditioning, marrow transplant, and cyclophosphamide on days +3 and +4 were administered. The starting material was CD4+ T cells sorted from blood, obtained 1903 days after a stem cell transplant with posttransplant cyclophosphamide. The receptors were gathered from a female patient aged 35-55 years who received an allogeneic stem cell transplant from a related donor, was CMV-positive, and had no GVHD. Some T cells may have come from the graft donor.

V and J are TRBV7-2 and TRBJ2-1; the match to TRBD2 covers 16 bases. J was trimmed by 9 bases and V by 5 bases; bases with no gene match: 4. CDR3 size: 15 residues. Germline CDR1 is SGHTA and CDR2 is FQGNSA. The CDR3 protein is CASSTGTSGGAEQFF. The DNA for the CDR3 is TGTGCCAGCAGCACAGGGACTAGCGGGGGGGCTGAGCAGTTCTTC.

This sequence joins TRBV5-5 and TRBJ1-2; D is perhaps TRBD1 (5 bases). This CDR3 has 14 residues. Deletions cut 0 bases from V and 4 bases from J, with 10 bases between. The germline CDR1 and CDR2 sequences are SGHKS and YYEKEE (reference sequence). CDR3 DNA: TGTGCCAGCAGCTTGGTGGACACTCTCTATGGCTACACCTTC. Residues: CASSLVDTLYGYTF.

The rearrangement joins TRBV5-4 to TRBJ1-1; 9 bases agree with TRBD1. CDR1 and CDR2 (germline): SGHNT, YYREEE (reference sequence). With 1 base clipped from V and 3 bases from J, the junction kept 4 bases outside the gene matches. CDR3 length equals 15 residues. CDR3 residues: CASSLLGQGYTEAFF. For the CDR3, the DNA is TGTGCCAGCAGCTTGTTAGGACAGGGGTACACTGAAGCTTTCTTT.

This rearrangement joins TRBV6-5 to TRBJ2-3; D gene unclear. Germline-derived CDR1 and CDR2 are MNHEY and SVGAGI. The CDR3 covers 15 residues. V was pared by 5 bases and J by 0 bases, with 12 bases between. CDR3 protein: CASSGDLTSTDTQYF. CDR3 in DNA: TGTGCCAGCAGTGGAGACTTGACTAGCACAGATACGCAGTATTTT.

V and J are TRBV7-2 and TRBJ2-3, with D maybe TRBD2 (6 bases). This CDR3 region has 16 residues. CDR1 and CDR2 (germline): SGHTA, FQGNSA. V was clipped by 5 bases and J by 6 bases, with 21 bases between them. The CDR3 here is CASSRSPRGLGDTQYF. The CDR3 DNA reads TGTGCCAGCAGCCGCAGCCCTAGGGGACTCGGGGATACGCAGTATTTT.

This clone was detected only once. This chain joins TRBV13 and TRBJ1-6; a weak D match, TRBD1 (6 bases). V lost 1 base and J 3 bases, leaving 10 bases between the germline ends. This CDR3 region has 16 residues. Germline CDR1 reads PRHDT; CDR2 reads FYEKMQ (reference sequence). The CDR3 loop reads CASSLEGGRYNSPLHF. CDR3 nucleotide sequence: TGTGCCAGCAGCTTAGAGGGGGGGCGCTATAATTCACCCCTCCACTTT.

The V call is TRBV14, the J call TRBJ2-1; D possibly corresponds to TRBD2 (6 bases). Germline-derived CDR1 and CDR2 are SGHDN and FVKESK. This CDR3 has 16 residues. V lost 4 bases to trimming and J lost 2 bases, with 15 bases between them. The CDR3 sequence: CASSLRDSPAYNEQFF. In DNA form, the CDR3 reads TGTGCCAGCAGCCTACGGGACTCCCCCGCCTACAATGAGCAGTTCTTC.

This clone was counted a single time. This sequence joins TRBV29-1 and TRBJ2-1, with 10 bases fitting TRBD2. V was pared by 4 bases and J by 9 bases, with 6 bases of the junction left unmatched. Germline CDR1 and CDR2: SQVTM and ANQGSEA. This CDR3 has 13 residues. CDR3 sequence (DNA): TGCAGCGTTGCAAGCGGGGGGGAGGTTGAGCAGTTCTTC. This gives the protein CSVASGGEVEQFF.

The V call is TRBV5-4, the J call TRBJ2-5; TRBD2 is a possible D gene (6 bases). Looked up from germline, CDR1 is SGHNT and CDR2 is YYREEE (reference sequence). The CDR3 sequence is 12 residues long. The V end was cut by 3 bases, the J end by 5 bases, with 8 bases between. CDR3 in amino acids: CASSYGGETQYF. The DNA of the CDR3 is TGTGCCAGCAGCTATGGGGGGGAGACCCAGTACTTC.

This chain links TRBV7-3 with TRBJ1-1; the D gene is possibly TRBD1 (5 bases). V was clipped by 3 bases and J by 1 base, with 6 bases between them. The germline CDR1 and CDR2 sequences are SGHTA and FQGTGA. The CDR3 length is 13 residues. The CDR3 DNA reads TGTGCCAGCAGCTTGGGGCAGAACACTGAAGCTTTCTTT. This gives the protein CASSLGQNTEAFF.

The CDR3 region has the DNA TGTGCCGTCACTCCCTCAACTAATGAAAAACTGTTTTTT. Amino acid sequence: CAVTPSTNEKLFF. The chain combines TRBV6-1 with TRBJ1-4; D is undetermined. The CDR3 covers 13 residues. The V gene lost 11 bases and the J gene lost 0 bases, with 10 bases spanning the gap. Germline-derived CDR1 and CDR2 are MNHNS and SASEGT.

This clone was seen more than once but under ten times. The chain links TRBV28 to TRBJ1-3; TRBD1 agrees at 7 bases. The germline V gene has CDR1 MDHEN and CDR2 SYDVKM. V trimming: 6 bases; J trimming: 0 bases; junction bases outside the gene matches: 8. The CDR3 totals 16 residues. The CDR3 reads CASSTTGARSGNTIYF. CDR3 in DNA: TGTGCCAGCAGCACAACAGGGGCGCGCTCTGGAAACACCATATATTTT.